In its sample, the clone carrying this T cell receptor beta chain was seen a few times. Its target is unknown. Assay used: immunoSEQ multiplex PCR; TCRdb lists only in-frame clones, some missing. The sample gives roughly 3,000 clones, approximately 23% of which show up once; over 10% is in the top ten. V dropped 5 bases and J dropped 3; count of bases not matched to a gene: 4. Germline loops: CDR1 SGHNT, CDR2 YENEEA. CDR3 length equals 15 residues. This sample stems from a study of T cells in localized non-small cell lung cancer. Study observations and caveats: Since sequencing was restricted to only one region of the tumor, intratumor heterogeneity remains a possibility. Longer survival (overall) was linked to higher T cell density in blood. Uninvolved adjacent lung showed peak T cell clonality, exceeding tumor.

The V call is TRBV11-3, the J call TRBJ2-2; 9 positions agree with TRBD1. This clonotype was sampled from a male donor at least 60 years old with stage II lung adenocarcinoma. Source: lung tumor tissue, taken before any cancer treatment. CDR3 protein: CASSRDRVDTGELFF. In DNA, the CDR3 is TGTGCCAGCAGCAGGGACAGGGTGGACACCGGGGAGCTGTTTTTT. Using reference TRBV11-3 and TRBJ2-2 for the parts outside the CDR3, the full variable domain is EAGVVQSPRYKIIEKKQPVAFWCNPISGHNTLYWYLQNLGQGPELLIRYENEEAVDDSQLPKDRFSAERLKGVDSTLKIQPAELGDSAVYLCASSRDRVDTGELFFGEGSRLTVL.